Detailed here is one T cell receptor (beta chain). The antigen remains unidentified. There were no recent acute infections or vaccinations among the donors, who were healthy HIV-negative adults. In the source study's methods: For the immunoSEQ data, sequences were junction-only without quality scores, so filtering differed. Clones were sequenced by immunoSEQ multiplex PCR, and TCRdb holds only the in-frame ones, with some missing. Clone size and V and J calls were adopted from that table, with D and trimming inferred from the DNA. Seen here are roughly 700,000 clones, roughly 87% observed once, and the top ten hold 34%. This specimen belongs to a study of shared clonotypes between healthy human individuals. Study outcomes and limitations: Clonotype sharing across four donors was observed for 4.5% to 6.5% of naive CD4 clonotypes. When compared with the clonotypes that were shared by all four sorted-subset donors, the non-shared clonotypes turned out to have lower generation probabilities.

Germline CDR1 is SGHVS and CDR2 is FNYEAQ. V lost 4 bases and J lost 7, with 17 bases in between. This CDR3 is 14 amino acids long. Sequencing was carried out using memory CD8+ T cells from PBMCs. The sample's subset: CD45RO+ cells pooled with CCR7-negative TemRA cells. The clonotype was recovered from a young man in good health. Some clones in this sample may be carry-over from other donors' samples. The V call is TRBV7-6, the J call TRBJ2-7; TRBD2 is a possible D gene (5 bases). CDR3 DNA sequence: TGTGCCAGCAGCTCTAGGAGCGGTGCTCGGGAGCAGTACTTC. Its translation is CASSSRSGAREQYF.